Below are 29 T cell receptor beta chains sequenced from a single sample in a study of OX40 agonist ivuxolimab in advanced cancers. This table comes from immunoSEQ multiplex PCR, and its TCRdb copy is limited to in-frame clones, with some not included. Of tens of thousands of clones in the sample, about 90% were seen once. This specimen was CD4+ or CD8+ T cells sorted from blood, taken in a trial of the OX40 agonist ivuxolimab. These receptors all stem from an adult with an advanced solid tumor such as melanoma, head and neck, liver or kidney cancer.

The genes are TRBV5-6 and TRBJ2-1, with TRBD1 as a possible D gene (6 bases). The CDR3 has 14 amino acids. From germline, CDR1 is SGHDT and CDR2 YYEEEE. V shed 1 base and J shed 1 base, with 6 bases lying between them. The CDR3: CASSLRGSYNEQFF. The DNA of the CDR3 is TGTGCCAGCAGCTTGAGGGGGTCCTACAATGAGCAGTTCTTC.

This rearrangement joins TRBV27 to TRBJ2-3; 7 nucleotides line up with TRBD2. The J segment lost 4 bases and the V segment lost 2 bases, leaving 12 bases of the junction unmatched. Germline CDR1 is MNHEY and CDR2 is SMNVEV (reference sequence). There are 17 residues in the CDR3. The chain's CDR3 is CASSLRASGRGADTQYF. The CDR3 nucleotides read TGTGCCAGCAGTTTAAGGGCTAGCGGAAGAGGGGCAGATACGCAGTATTTT.

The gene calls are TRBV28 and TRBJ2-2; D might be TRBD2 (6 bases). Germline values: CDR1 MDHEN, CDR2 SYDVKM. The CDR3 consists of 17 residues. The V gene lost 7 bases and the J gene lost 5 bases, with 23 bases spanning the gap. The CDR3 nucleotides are TGTGCCAGCACCCCAGGCGGGGCCCTAACGGGGACCGGGGAGCTGTTTTTT. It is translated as CASTPGGALTGTGELFF.

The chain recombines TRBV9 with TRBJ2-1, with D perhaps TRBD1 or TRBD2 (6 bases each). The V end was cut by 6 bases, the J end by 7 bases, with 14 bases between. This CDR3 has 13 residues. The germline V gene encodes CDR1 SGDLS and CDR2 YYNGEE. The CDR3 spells CASNPWGANEQFF. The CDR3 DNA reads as TGTGCCAGCAACCCGTGGGGGGCTAATGAGCAGTTCTTC.

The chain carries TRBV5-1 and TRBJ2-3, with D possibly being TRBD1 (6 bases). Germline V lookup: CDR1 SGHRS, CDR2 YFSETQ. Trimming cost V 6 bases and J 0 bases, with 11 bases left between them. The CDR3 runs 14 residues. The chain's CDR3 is CASNGGLSTDTQYF. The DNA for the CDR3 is TGCGCCAGCAATGGGGGCCTTAGCACAGATACGCAGTATTTT.

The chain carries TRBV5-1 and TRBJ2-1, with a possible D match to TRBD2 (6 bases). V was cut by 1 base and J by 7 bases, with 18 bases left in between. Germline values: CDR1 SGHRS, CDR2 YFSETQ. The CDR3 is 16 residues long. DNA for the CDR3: TGCGCCAGCAGCTTGTCGCGGGGAATTCGTGGTAATGAGCAGTTCTTC. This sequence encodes CASSLSRGIRGNEQFF.

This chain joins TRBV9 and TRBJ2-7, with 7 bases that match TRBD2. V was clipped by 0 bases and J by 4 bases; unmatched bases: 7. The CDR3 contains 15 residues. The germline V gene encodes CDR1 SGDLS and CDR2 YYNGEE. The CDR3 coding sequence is TGTGCCAGCAGCGTAGGAACTAGCGCGACTTACGAGCAGTACTTC. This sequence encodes CASSVGTSATYEQYF.

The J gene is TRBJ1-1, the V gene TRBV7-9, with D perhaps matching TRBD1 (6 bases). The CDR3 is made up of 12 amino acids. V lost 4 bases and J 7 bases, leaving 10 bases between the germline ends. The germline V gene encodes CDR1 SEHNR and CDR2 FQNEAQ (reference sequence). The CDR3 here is CASSSTGIEAFF. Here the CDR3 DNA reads TGTGCCAGCAGCTCGACAGGAATTGAAGCTTTCTTT.

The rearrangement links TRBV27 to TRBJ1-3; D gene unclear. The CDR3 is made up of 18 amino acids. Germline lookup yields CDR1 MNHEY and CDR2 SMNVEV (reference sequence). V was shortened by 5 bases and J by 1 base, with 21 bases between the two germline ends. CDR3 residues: CASSPGPAASKSGNTIYF. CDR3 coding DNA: TGTGCCAGCAGTCCCGGGCCAGCCGCCAGTAAATCTGGAAACACCATATATTTT.

CDR3 nucleotides: TGTGCCAGCACGGAGGGGGCTATTATTCAGCCCCAGCATTTT. It is translated as CASTEGAIIQPQHF. The rearrangement uses TRBV6-5 and TRBJ1-5; 7 bases line up with TRBD1. CDR3 length equals 14 residues. V gave up 7 bases and J gave up 6 bases; unmatched junction bases: 9. The V gene's germline CDR1 is MNHEY and CDR2 SVGAGI.

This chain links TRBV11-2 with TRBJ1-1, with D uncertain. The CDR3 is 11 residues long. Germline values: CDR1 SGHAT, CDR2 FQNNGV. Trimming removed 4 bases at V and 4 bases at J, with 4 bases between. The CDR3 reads CASSYITEAFF. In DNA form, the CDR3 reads TGTGCCAGCAGCTATATCACTGAAGCTTTCTTT.

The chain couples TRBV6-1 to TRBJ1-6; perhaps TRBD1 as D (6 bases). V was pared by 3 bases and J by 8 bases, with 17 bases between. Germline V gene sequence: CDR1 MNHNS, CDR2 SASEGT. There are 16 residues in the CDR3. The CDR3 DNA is TGTGCCAGCAGTGAGCCACAGGGAAGTCGGCATTCACCCCTCCACTTT. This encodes CASSEPQGSRHSPLHF.

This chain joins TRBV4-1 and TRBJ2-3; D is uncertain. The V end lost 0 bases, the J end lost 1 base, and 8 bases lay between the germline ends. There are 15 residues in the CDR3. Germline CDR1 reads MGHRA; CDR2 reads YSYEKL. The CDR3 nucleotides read TGCGCCAGCAGCCAAGAAAGACCAGGCACAGATACGCAGTATTTT. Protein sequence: CASSQERPGTDTQYF.

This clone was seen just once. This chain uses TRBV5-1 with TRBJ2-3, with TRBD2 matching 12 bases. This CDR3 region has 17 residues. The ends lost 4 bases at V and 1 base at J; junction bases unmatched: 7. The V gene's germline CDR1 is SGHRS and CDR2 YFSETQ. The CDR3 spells CASSPRWTSGGTDTQYF. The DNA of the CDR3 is TGCGCCAGCAGCCCCCGTTGGACTAGCGGGGGCACAGATACGCAGTATTTT.

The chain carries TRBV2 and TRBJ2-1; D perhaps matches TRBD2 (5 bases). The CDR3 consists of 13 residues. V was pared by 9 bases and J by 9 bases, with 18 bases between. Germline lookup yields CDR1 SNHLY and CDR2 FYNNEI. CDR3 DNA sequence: TGTGCCAGTTTAGAGGGCCCCTTTAGTGAGCAGTTCTTC. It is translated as CASLEGPFSEQFF.

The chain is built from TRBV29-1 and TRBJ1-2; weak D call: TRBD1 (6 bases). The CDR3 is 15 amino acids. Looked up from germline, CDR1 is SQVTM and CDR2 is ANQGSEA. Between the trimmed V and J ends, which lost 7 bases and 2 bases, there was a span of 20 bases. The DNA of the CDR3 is TGCAGCGCTGTTCCGGTGGACAGCCGAAACTATGGCTACACCTTC. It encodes CSAVPVDSRNYGYTF.

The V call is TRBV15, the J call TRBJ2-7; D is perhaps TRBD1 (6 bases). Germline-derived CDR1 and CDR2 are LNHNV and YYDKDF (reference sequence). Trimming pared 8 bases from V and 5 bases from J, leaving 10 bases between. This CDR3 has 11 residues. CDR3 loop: CATGQNNEQYF. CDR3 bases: TGTGCCACCGGACAGAACAACGAGCAGTACTTC.

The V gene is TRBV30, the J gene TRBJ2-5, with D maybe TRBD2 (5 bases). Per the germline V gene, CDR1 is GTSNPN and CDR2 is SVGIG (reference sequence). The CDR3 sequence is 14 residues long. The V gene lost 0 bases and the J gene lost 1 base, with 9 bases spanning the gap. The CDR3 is CAWSVERGQETQYF. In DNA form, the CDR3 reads TGTGCCTGGAGTGTCGAACGGGGCCAAGAGACCCAGTACTTC.

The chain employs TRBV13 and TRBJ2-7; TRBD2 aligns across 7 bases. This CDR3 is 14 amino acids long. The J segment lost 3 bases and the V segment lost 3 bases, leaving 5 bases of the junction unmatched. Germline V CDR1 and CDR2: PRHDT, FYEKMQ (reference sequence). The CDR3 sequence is CASSFPGGGYEQYF. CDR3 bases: TGTGCCAGCAGCTTTCCGGGGGGAGGCTACGAGCAGTACTTC.

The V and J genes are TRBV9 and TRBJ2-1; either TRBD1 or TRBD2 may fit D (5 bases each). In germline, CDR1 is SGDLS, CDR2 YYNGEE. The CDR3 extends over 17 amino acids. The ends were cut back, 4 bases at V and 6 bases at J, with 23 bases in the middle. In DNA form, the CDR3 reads TGTGCCAGCAGCCAAACTCAGGTGGGGGAAAGGAGCAATGAGCAGTTCTTC. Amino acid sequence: CASSQTQVGERSNEQFF.

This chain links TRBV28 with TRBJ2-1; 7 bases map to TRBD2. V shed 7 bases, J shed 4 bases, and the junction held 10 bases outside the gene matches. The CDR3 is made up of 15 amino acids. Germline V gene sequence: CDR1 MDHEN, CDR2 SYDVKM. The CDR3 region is CASTLKRENYNEQFF. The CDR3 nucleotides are TGTGCCAGCACCCTGAAGCGGGAAAATTACAATGAGCAGTTCTTC.

The CDR3 DNA is TGTGCCAGCAGCCACCCCCGGGACTTAGTTCGTAACTATGGCTACACCTTC. Amino acid sequence: CASSHPRDLVRNYGYTF. The chain links TRBV9 to TRBJ1-2, with D perhaps matching TRBD1 (5 bases). The germline CDR1 and CDR2 sequences are SGDLS and YYNGEE. V shed 4 bases and J shed 1 base, with 20 bases lying between them. The CDR3 spans 17 residues. The whole variable domain, remainder taken from reference TRBV9 and TRBJ1-2, is DSGVTQTPKHLITATGQRVTLRCSPRSGDLSVYWYQQSLDQGLQFLIQYYNGEERAKGNILERFSAQQFPDLHSELNLSSLELGDSALYFCASSHPRDLVRNYGYTFGSGTRLTVV.

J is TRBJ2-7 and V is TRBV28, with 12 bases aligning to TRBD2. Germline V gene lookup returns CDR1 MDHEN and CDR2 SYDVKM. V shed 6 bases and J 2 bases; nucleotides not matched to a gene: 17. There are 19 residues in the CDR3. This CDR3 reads CASSPGAPSSGRAPYEQYF. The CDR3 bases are TGTGCCAGCAGCCCCGGGGCCCCTTCTAGCGGGAGGGCCCCCTACGAGCAGTACTTC.

The CDR3 nucleotides read TGTGCCAGCAGCTTGGGGGGGACGACAACGTACGAGCAGTACTTC. It translates to CASSLGGTTTYEQYF. The chain carries TRBV5-4 and TRBJ2-7; the D call may be TRBD1 or TRBD2 (5 bases each). Germline V gives CDR1 SGHNT, CDR2 YYREEE (reference sequence). The CDR3 covers 15 residues. V was cut by 0 bases and J by 4 bases, with 14 bases left in between.

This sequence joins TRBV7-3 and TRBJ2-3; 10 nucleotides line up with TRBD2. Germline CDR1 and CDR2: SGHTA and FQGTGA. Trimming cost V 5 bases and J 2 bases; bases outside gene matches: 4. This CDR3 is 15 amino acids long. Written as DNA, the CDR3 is TGTGCCAGCAGCCCGAGCGGGGGGGCCACAGATACGCAGTATTTT. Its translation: CASSPSGGATDTQYF. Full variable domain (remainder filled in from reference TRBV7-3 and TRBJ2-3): GAGVSQTPSNKVTEKGKYVELRCDPISGHTALYWYRQSLGQGPEFLIYFQGTGAADDSGLPNDRFFAVRPEGSVSTLKIQRTERGDSAVYLCASSPSGGATDTQYFGPGTRLTVL.

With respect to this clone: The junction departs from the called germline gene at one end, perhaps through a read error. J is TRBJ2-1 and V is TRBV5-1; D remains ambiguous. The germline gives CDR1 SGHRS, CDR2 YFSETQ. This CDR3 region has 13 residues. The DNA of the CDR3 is TGCACCAGCAGCTTGATCGATAGCAATGAGCAGTTCTTC. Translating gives CTSSLIDSNEQFF.

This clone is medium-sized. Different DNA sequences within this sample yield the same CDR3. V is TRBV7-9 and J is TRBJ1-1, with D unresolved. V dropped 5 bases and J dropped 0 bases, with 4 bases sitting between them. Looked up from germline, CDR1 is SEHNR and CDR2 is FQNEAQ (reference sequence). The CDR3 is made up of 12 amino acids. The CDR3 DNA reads TGTGCCAGCAGCCTCATGAACACTGAAGCTTTCTTT. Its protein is CASSLMNTEAFF.

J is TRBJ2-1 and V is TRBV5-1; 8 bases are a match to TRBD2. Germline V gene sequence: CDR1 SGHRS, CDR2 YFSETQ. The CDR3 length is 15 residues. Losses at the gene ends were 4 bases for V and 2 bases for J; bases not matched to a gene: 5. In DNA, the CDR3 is TGCGCCAGCAGCATAGTTAGCGGGGCCTACAATGAGCAGTTCTTC. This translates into CASSIVSGAYNEQFF. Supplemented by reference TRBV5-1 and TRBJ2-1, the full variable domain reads KAGVTQTPRYLIKTRGQQVTLSCSPISGHRSVSWYQQTPGQGLQFLFEYFSETQRNKGNFPGRFSGRQFSNSRSEMNVSTLELGDSALYLCASSIVSGAYNEQFFGPGTRLTVL.

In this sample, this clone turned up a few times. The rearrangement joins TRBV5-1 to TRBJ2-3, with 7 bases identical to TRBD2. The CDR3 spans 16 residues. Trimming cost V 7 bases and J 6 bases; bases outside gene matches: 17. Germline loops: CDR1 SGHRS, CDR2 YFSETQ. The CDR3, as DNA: TGCGCCAGCTCAGGCGGGAGAAGGGTTATTGTTGATACGCAGTATTTT. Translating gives CASSGGRRVIVDTQYF.